This is a list of T cell receptor beta chains from one sample in a study of vaccination effects on CD4 cells after COVID-19. Produced via immunoSEQ multiplex PCR; TCRdb's table is partial and in-frame only. The data show roughly 42,000 clones, around 77% seen once. Their target antigens are unknown. The sequences come from CD4+ T cells from PBMCs cultured with HCoV-NL63 spike peptides, collected before COVID-19 vaccination. The receptor set was obtained from a human donor who received a COVID-19 vaccine. The conserved cysteine and the conserved F or W are not part of the CDR3 here. Not every row has a clone size; where given, it reads once, few, many or a size class.

v_gene: TRBV29-1; abundance: -; j_gene: TRBJ1-1; CDR3aa: SVLGNTEAF
v_gene: TRBV2; abundance: once; j_gene: TRBJ2-5; CDR3aa: ASRAIAGGRETQY
v_gene: TRBV9; abundance: -; j_gene: TRBJ2-3; CDR3aa: ASSSLVGPSTDTQY
v_gene: TRBV6-5; abundance: -; j_gene: TRBJ1-1; CDR3aa: ASRNSRGTATEAF
v_gene: TRBV24-1; abundance: -; j_gene: TRBJ1-1; CDR3aa: ATSDFSKTFMNTEAF
v_gene: TRBV7-7; abundance: -; j_gene: TRBJ2-5; CDR3aa: ASSQDSQETQY
v_gene: TRBV5-1; abundance: -; j_gene: TRBJ1-6; CDR3aa: ATTPEAESPLH
v_gene: TRBV7-3; abundance: -; j_gene: TRBJ1-1; CDR3aa: ASSLFGTGETEAF
v_gene: TRBV2; abundance: few; j_gene: TRBJ1-1; CDR3aa: ASSGKRKNTEAF
v_gene: TRBV2; abundance: -; j_gene: TRBJ2-3; CDR3aa: ASSPGQGRVDTQY
v_gene: TRBV5-5; abundance: -; j_gene: TRBJ2-1; CDR3aa: ASSLGLAGGTGNEQF
v_gene: TRBV27; abundance: -; j_gene: TRBJ2-2; CDR3aa: ASSLFGGTNTGELF
v_gene: TRBV5-4; abundance: -; j_gene: TRBJ1-2; CDR3aa: ASSSKTGDSYGYT
v_gene: TRBV4-1; abundance: -; j_gene: TRBJ1-4; CDR3aa: ASSGTGINEKLF
v_gene: TRBV2; abundance: few; j_gene: TRBJ1-5; CDR3aa: ASSGPRQPQH
v_gene: TRBV28; abundance: -; j_gene: TRBJ2-1; CDR3aa: ASSVSGGRGNEQF
v_gene: TRBV15; abundance: few; j_gene: TRBJ2-2; CDR3aa: ATSWGSGSGELF
v_gene: TRBV4-3; abundance: -; j_gene: TRBJ2-5; CDR3aa: ASSQDSRTSGETQY
v_gene: TRBV19; abundance: -; j_gene: TRBJ2-4; CDR3aa: ASSIMGLLAKNIQY
v_gene: TRBV7-8; abundance: few; j_gene: TRBJ2-3; CDR3aa: ASSEGPTDTQY
v_gene: TRBV19; abundance: few; j_gene: TRBJ2-3; CDR3aa: ASSPQTGQSIPTQY
v_gene: TRBV7-8; abundance: -; j_gene: TRBJ1-5; CDR3aa: ASSLGVFVGSSNQPQH
v_gene: TRBV30; abundance: once; j_gene: TRBJ1-4; CDR3aa: AWSGGAGEKLF
v_gene: TRBV7-3; abundance: -; j_gene: TRBJ2-5; CDR3aa: ASSDIAGGPWETQY
v_gene: TRBV29-1; abundance: -; j_gene: TRBJ2-1; CDR3aa: SVARGGSYNEQF
v_gene: TRBV19; abundance: -; j_gene: TRBJ2-1; CDR3aa: ASSIGVTEQF
v_gene: TRBV30; abundance: -; j_gene: TRBJ1-1; CDR3aa: AWRSQGAGRSF
v_gene: TRBV14; abundance: -; j_gene: TRBJ1-3; CDR3aa: ASSQDSTTGPRGNTIY
v_gene: TRBV5-1; abundance: few; j_gene: TRBJ2-1; CDR3aa: ASSLLTVAYNEQF
v_gene: TRBV9; abundance: -; j_gene: TRBJ2-2; CDR3aa: ASSAQGGNTGELF
v_gene: TRBV18; abundance: -; j_gene: TRBJ2-1; CDR3aa: ASSPSRDFNNEQF
v_gene: TRBV30; abundance: -; j_gene: TRBJ1-5; CDR3aa: AWNRGVSSQPQH
v_gene: TRBV3-1/TRBV3-2; abundance: -; j_gene: TRBJ2-3; CDR3aa: ASSQGQDTDTQY
v_gene: TRBV5-4; abundance: -; j_gene: TRBJ1-6; CDR3aa: ASSSDRGREYNSPLH
v_gene: TRBV7-2; abundance: -; j_gene: TRBJ1-6; CDR3aa: ASSLGPVVNSPLH
v_gene: TRBV6-2/TRBV6-3; abundance: few; j_gene: TRBJ1-5; CDR3aa: ASSLGQGRNQPQH
v_gene: TRBV7-2; abundance: -; j_gene: TRBJ2-5; CDR3aa: ASSQVETQY
v_gene: TRBV2; abundance: -; j_gene: TRBJ1-3; CDR3aa: ASSDRQGRTGNTIY
v_gene: TRBV27; abundance: -; j_gene: TRBJ2-3; CDR3aa: ASSQRWENTDTQY
v_gene: TRBV10-1; abundance: once; j_gene: TRBJ2-3; CDR3aa: ASSDPRGSTDTQY
v_gene: TRBV11-3; abundance: -; j_gene: TRBJ1-3; CDR3aa: ASSPGQPDSSSGNTIY
v_gene: TRBV9; abundance: -; j_gene: TRBJ1-5; CDR3aa: ASSVEGGSNQPQH